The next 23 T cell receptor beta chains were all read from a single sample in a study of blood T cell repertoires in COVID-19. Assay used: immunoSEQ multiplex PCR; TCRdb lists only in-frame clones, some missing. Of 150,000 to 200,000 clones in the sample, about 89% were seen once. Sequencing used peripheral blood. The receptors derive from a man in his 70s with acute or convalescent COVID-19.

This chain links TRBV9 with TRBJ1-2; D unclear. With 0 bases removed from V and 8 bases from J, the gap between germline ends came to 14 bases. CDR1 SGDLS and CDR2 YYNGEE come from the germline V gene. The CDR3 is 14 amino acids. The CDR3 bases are TGTGCCAGCAGCGTAGAAGCCAGGATGGGCGGCTACACCTTC. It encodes CASSVEARMGGYTF.

CDR3 in DNA: TGCGCCAGCAGCCAAGAGGGTTCGTCTAGGAGCAAAAACATTCAGTACTTC. Translating gives CASSQEGSSRSKNIQYF. V is TRBV4-1 and J is TRBJ2-4; D remains unclear. The V and J ends lost 0 bases and 3 bases respectively, with 15 bases between them. Germline lookup yields CDR1 MGHRA and CDR2 YSYEKL. CDR3 size: 17 residues.

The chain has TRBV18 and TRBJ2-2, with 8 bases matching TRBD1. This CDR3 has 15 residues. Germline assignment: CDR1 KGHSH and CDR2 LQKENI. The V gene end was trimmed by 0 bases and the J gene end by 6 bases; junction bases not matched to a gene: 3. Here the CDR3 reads CASSPPPGGPGELFF. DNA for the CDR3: TGTGCCAGCTCACCACCGCCAGGGGGCCCCGGGGAGCTGTTTTTT.

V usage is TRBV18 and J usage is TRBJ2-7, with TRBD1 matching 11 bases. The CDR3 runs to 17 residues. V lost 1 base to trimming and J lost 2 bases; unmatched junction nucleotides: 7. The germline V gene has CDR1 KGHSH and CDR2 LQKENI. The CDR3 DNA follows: TGTGCCAGCTCACCACTTACGGACAGGGGGCTGACCTACGAGCAGTACTTC. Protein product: CASSPLTDRGLTYEQYF.

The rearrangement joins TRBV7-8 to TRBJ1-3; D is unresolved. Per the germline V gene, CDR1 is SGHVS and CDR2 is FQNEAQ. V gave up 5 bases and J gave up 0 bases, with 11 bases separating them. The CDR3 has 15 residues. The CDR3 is CASSRSPISGNTIYF. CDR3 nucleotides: TGTGCCAGCAGCCGTAGCCCAATCTCTGGAAACACCATATATTTT.

The CDR3 here is CASSLNWETGVSSYEQYF. In DNA, the CDR3 is TGTGCCAGCAGTTTAAACTGGGAAACAGGGGTGAGCTCCTACGAGCAGTACTTC. The chain employs TRBV27 and TRBJ2-7; 7 bases agree with TRBD1. This CDR3 has 18 amino acids. V was pared by 2 bases and J by 0 bases, with 13 bases of the junction left unmatched. Looked up from germline, CDR1 is MNHEY and CDR2 is SMNVEV (reference sequence).

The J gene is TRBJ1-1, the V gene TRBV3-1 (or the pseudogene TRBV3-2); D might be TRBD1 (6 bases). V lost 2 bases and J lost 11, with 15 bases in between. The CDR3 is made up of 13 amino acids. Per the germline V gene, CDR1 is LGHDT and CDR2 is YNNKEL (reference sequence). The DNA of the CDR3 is TGTGCCAGCAGCCAATCCTTCGACAGGTTGGCTTTCTTT. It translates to CASSQSFDRLAFF.

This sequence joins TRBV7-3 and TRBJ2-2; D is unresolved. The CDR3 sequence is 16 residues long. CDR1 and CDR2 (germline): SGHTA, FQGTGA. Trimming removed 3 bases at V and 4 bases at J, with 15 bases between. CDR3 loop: CASSFLGGGSTGELFF. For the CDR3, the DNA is TGTGCCAGCAGCTTCTTAGGCGGCGGTAGCACCGGGGAGCTGTTTTTT. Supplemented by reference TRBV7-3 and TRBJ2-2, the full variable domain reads GAGVSQTPSNKVTEKGKYVELRCDPISGHTALYWYRQSLGQGPEFLIYFQGTGAADDSGLPNDRFFAVRPEGSVSTLKIQRTERGDSAVYLCASSFLGGGSTGELFFGEGSRLTVL.

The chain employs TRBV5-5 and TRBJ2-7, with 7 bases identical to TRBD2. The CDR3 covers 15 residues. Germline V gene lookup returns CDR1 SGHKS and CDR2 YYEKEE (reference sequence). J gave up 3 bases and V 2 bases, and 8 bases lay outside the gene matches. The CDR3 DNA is TGTGCCAGCAGCTTTAGGACGGGAGGTGGCTACGAGCAGTACTTC. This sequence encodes CASSFRTGGGYEQYF.

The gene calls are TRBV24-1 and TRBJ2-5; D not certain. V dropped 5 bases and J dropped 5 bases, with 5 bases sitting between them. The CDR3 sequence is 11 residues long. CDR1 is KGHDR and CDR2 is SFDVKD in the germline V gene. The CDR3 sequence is CATSVSETQYF. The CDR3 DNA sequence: TGTGCCACCAGTGTGTCGGAGACCCAGTACTTC.

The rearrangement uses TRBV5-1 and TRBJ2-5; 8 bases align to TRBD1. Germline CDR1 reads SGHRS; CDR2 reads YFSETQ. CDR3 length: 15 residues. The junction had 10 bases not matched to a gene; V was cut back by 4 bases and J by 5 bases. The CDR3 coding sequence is TGCGCCAGCAGCACCGGGACAGGTGAGGCGGAGACCCAGTACTTC. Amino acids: CASSTGTGEAETQYF.

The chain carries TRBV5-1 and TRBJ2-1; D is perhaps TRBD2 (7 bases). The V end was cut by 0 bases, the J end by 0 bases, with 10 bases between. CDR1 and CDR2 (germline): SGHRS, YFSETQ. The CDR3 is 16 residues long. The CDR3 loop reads CASSLGGGSSYNEQFF. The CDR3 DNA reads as TGCGCCAGCAGCTTGGGCGGGGGCAGCTCCTACAATGAGCAGTTCTTC. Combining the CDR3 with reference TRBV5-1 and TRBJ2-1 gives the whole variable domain KAGVTQTPRYLIKTRGQQVTLSCSPISGHRSVSWYQQTPGQGLQFLFEYFSETQRNKGNFPGRFSGRQFSNSRSEMNVSTLELGDSALYLCASSLGGGSSYNEQFFGPGTRLTVL.

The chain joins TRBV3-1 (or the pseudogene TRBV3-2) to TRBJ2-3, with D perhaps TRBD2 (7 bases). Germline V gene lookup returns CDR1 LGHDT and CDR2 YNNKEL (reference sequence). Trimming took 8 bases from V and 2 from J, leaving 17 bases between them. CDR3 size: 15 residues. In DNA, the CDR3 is TGTGCCAGCTTTCCTAGGGGGACTAACACAGATACGCAGTATTTT. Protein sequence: CASFPRGTNTDTQYF.

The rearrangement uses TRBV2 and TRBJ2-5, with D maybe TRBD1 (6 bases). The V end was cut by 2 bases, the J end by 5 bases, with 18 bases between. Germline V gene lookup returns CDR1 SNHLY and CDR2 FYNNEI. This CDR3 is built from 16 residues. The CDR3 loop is CASSEFGRGAFETQYF. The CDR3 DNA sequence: TGTGCCAGCAGTGAATTCGGCAGGGGAGCGTTCGAGACCCAGTACTTC.

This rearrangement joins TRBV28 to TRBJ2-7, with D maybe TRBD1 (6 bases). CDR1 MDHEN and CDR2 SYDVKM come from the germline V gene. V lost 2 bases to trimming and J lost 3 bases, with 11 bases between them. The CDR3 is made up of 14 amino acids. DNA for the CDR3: TGTGCCAGCAGTTTAGAGGGGACATTCTACGAGCAGTACTTC. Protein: CASSLEGTFYEQYF.

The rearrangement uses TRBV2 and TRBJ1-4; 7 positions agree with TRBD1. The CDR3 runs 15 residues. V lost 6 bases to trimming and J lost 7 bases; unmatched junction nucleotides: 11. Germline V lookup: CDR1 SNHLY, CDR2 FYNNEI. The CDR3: CASSTNRGGGEKLFF. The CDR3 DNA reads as TGTGCCAGCAGCACCAACAGGGGTGGAGGTGAAAAACTGTTTTTT.

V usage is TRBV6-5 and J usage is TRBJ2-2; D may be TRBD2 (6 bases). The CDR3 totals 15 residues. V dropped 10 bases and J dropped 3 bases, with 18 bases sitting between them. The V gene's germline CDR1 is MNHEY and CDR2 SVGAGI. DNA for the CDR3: TGTGCCATCCGGGGGACTTTCCTAGACACCGGGGAGCTGTTTTTT. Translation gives CAIRGTFLDTGELFF.

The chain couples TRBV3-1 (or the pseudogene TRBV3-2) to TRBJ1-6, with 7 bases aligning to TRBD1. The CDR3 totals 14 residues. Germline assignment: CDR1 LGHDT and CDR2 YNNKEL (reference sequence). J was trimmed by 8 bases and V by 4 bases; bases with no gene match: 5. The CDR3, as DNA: TGTGCCAGCAGCCCGGCCAGGGGGGATTCACCCCTCCACTTT. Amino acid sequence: CASSPARGDSPLHF.

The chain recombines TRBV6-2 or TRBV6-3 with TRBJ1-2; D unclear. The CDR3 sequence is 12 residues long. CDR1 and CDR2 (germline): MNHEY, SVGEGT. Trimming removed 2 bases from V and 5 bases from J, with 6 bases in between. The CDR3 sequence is CASSYQEYGYTF. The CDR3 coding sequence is TGTGCCAGCAGTTACCAAGAGTATGGCTACACCTTC.

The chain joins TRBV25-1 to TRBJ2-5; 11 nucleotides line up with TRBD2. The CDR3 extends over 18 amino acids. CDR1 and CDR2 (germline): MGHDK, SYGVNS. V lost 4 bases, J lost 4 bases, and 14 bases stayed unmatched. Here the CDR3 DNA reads TGTGCCAGCAGTGGGTCTAGCGGGAGGAAATCCATCGGAGAGACCCAGTACTTC. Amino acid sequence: CASSGSSGRKSIGETQYF. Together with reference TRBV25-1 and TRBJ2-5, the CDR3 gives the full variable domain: EADIYQTPRYLVIGTGKKITLECSQTMGHDKMYWYQQDPGMELHLIHYSYGVNSTEKGDLSSESTVSRIRTEHFPLTLESARPSHTSQYLCASSGSSGRKSIGETQYFGPGTRLLVL.

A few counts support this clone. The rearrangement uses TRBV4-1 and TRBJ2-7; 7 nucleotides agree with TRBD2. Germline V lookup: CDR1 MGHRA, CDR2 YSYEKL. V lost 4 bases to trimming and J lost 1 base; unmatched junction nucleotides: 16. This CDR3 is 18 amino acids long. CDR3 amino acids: CASSPGLLRGTISYEQYF. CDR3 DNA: TGCGCCAGCAGCCCCGGGCTCCTTCGGGGGACTATTTCCTACGAGCAGTACTTC.

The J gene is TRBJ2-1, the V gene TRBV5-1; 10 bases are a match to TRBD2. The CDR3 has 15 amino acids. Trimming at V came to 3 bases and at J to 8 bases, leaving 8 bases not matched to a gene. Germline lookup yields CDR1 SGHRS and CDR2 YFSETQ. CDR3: CASSSGTSVFHEQFF. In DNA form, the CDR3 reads TGCGCCAGCAGCTCCGGGACTAGCGTATTCCATGAGCAGTTCTTC.

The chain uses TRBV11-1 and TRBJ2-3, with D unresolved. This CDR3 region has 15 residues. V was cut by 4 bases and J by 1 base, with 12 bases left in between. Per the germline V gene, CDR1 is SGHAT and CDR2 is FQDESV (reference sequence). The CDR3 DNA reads TGTGCCAGCAGCTCCTACGGGTCCCGCACAGATACGCAGTATTTT. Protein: CASSSYGSRTDTQYF.